The 4 T cell receptor beta chains below all came from one sample that was sequenced in a study of cytomegalovirus exposure and HLA in healthy donors. PCR used 60 Vbeta primers and 13 Jbeta primers. Sequenced by immunoSEQ multiplex PCR; TCRdb stores in-frame clones only, minus some. This table holds roughly 150,000 clones, 76% found once. The sample consisted of PBMCs. These receptors were obtained from a man aged 35 to 55 in good health and CMV-seronegative.

Here the CDR3 DNA reads TGTGCCAGCAACGAAGGGGGACAGGGCTACACTGAAGCTTTCTTT. This sequence encodes CASNEGGQGYTEAFF. The chain has TRBV6-1 and TRBJ1-1; 9 bases align to TRBD1. CDR1 MNHNS and CDR2 SASEGT come from the germline V gene. The CDR3 covers 15 residues. V was pared by 7 bases and J by 3 bases, with 9 bases of the junction left unmatched.

The chain recombines TRBV7-2 with TRBJ1-5; possibly TRBD1 for D (5 bases). Germline lookup yields CDR1 SGHTA and CDR2 FQGNSA. V shed 2 bases and J shed 5 bases, with 16 bases lying between them. CDR3 length: 16 amino acids. CDR3 sequence reads: CASSLIFGQGDQPQHF. CDR3 nucleotides: TGTGCCAGCAGCTTAATTTTCGGGCAGGGCGATCAGCCCCAGCATTTT.

The J gene is TRBJ1-4, the V gene TRBV6-1; D may be TRBD1 (5 bases). The CDR3 length is 15 residues. Between the trimmed V and J ends, which lost 4 bases and 7 bases, there was a span of 16 bases. Germline CDR1 is MNHNS and CDR2 is SASEGT. The CDR3 spells CASSVQGGGGEKLFF. The CDR3 nucleotides read TGTGCCAGCAGTGTTCAGGGTGGGGGAGGTGAAAAACTGTTTTTT.

DNA for the CDR3: TGTGCCAGCCGACGACAGGGCGGGACCGGGGAGCTGTTTTTT. This translates into CASRRQGGTGELFF. The J gene is TRBJ2-2, the V gene TRBV6-6; 7 positions agree with TRBD1. The trim removed 8 bases at V and 5 bases at J, leaving 8 bases unmatched. The V gene's germline CDR1 is MNHNY and CDR2 SVGAGI (reference sequence). The CDR3 contains 14 residues.